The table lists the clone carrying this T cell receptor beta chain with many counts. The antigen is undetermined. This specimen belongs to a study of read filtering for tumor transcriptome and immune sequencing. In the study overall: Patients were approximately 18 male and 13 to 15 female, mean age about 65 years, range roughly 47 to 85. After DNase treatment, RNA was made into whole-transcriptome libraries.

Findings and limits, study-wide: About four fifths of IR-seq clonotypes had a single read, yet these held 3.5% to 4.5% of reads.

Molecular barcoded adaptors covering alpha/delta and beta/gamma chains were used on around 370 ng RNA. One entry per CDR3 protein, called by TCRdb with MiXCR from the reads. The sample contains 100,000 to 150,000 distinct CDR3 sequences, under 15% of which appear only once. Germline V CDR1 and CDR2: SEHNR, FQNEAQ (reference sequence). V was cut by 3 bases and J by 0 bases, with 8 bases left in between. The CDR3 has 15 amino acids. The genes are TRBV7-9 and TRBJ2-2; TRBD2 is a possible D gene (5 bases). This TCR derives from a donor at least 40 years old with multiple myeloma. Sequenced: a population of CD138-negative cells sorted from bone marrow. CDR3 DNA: TGTGCCAGCAGCTTGAGCGGCGCGAACACCGGGGAGCTGTTTTTT. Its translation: CASSLSGANTGELFF.